This T cell receptor beta chain was documented in a study of siplizumab effects on memory and regulatory T cells. General study findings and limits: Among mappable alloreactive CD4+ clones, the Treg-derived fraction averaged around 70% with siplizumab versus roughly 30% in controls.

Assay: immunoSEQ multiplex PCR; the TCRdb copy retains only in-frame clones and omits some. The table has roughly 120,000 clones, just under 95% seen once. This clone was counted a single time. Its antigen is unidentified. Germline values: CDR1 LNHDA, CDR2 SQIVND (reference sequence). The V gene lost 1 base and the J gene lost 10 bases, with 17 bases spanning the gap. The length of the CDR3 is 15 residues. This clonotype was obtained from a human donor in good health. The chain has TRBV19 and TRBJ2-1; no definite D call. Sample: CD4+ T cells sorted from blood. The CDR3 nucleotides read TGTGCCAGTAGTATAGCAGCCCCCAGACTCGAGGAGCAGTTCTTC. Protein: CASSIAAPRLEEQFF.